This TCR beta chain is from a study of cytomegalovirus exposure and HLA in healthy donors. Overall study: In an early release, HLA-typed donors contributed tens of millions of unique TCR sequences. Findings of the study overall: In an earlier analysis, most TCR beta V segments were productive about 87% or about 30% of the time. Available immune exposure information was restricted to CMV serostatus only.

The CDR3 contains 15 residues. V lost 7 bases, J lost 3 bases, and 12 bases stayed unmatched. Per germline, CDR1 MNHNS and CDR2 SASEGT. This clone was detected only once. What it binds is unknown. PCR was performed using 60 Vbeta and 13 Jbeta primers. Repertoires were generated with immunoSEQ multiplex PCR, while TCRdb's copy carries only in-frame clones and drops some. Here the sample spans 150,000 to 200,000 clones, approximately 78% being singletons. Material: PBMCs. The chain uses TRBV6-1 and TRBJ2-7; 7 nucleotides match TRBD2. The source of this sequence is a woman younger than 35 in good health and CMV-seronegative. The chain's CDR3 is CASIPGTTTNYEQYF. CDR3 nucleotide sequence: TGTGCCAGCATTCCCGGGACTACCACGAACTACGAGCAGTACTTC.